Each of the 16 T cell receptor beta chains below was sequenced from the same sample in a study of shared clonotypes between healthy human individuals. Here immunoSEQ multiplex PCR was the method, and the copy in TCRdb shows in-frame clones only, minus some. The sample lists approximately 2,200,000 clones; more than 85% were seen once. CD8 cells classed as naive were CD45RO-negative and positively selected for CCR7, excluding terminally differentiated effector memory CD45RA+ cells. The sequenced sample consisted of naive CD8+ T cells from PBMCs. Receptors originate from a man between 18 and 29 years old in good health. Some clones in this sample may be carry-over from other donors' samples.

This clone was seen only once. The chain employs TRBV7-6 and TRBJ2-5; TRBD2 matches 12 bases. This CDR3 is 15 amino acids long. Germline lookup yields CDR1 SGHVS and CDR2 FNYEAQ. J lost 4 bases, V lost 4 bases, and 4 bases had no gene match. CDR3 amino acids: CASSSGTSGRETQYF. In DNA form, the CDR3 reads TGTGCCAGCAGCTCGGGGACTAGCGGGCGAGAGACCCAGTACTTC.

The chain employs TRBV4-2 and TRBJ2-2; 10 bases fit TRBD2. J gave up 6 bases and V 4 bases, and 14 bases lay outside the gene matches. The CDR3 covers 18 residues. The germline V gene has CDR1 LGHNA and CDR2 YNFKEQ. CDR3 in DNA: TGTGCCAGCAGCCCCCACTCATTGGAGCGGGAGGGGGCCGGGGAGCTGTTTTTT. It encodes CASSPHSLEREGAGELFF.

This rearrangement joins TRBV6-4 to TRBJ1-1; D is ambiguous. V lost 0 bases and J lost 4, with 9 bases in between. The CDR3 is 14 amino acids. Germline V gene data show CDR1 as MRHNA and CDR2 as SNTAGT. The CDR3 is CASSDSTLGTEAFF. CDR3 DNA sequence: TGTGCCAGCAGTGACTCGACCCTTGGCACTGAAGCTTTCTTT.

V and J are TRBV28 and TRBJ2-5, with 10 positions matching TRBD2. CDR3 length: 16 residues. The junction had 6 bases not matched to a gene; V was cut back by 3 bases and J by 2 bases. Per the germline V gene, CDR1 is MDHEN and CDR2 is SYDVKM. CDR3 coding DNA: TGTGCCAGCAGTTTTAGTAGCGGGAGGAGACAAGAGACCCAGTACTTC. It codes for CASSFSSGRRQETQYF.

This clone was recorded only once. The same CDR3 arises from other DNA sequences in this sample as well. This chain links TRBV5-1 with TRBJ2-1; 9 bases agree with TRBD1. The V gene's germline CDR1 is SGHRS and CDR2 YFSETQ. V lost 2 bases, J lost 5 bases, and 2 bases stayed unmatched. The CDR3 sequence is 14 residues long. CDR3 loop: CASSFYRGHNEQFF. The CDR3 DNA reads TGCGCCAGCAGCTTTTACAGGGGGCACAATGAGCAGTTCTTC.

V and J are TRBV19 and TRBJ1-2, with unresolved D. The CDR3 covers 12 residues. The V and J ends lost 8 bases and 3 bases respectively, with 10 bases between them. CDR1 and CDR2 (germline): LNHDA, SQIVND (reference sequence). For the CDR3, the DNA is TGTGCCAGTCGGAGGGATTACTATGGCTACACCTTC. It codes for CASRRDYYGYTF.

The genes are TRBV9 and TRBJ2-7; no reliable D call. V lost 4 bases, J lost 2 bases, and 25 bases lay in between. This CDR3 contains 18 residues. CDR1 is SGDLS, CDR2 YYNGEE, per germline. The CDR3 spells CASSILPSFPDVAYEQYF. CDR3 bases: TGTGCCAGCAGCATTCTACCCTCTTTTCCTGACGTAGCCTACGAGCAGTACTTC.

This chain connects TRBV7-9 to TRBJ2-1; D may be TRBD1 or TRBD2 (5 bases each). Trimming cost V 3 bases and J 5 bases, with 14 bases left between them. From germline, CDR1 is SEHNR and CDR2 FQNEAQ (reference sequence). This CDR3 spans 15 amino acids. CDR3 region: CASSFSGTVNNEQFF. CDR3 sequence (DNA): TGTGCCAGCAGCTTTTCGGGGACGGTAAACAATGAGCAGTTCTTC.

This clone was seen a few times. Other nucleotide sequences in the sample specify the same CDR3. The chain combines TRBV5-6 with TRBJ1-1; D is ambiguous. Per the germline V gene, CDR1 is SGHDT and CDR2 is YYEEEE. Trimming shortened V by 4 bases and J by 1 base, and 8 bases separated the two germline ends. This CDR3 is built from 13 residues. The CDR3 region is CASSLDRNTEAFF. In nucleotides, the CDR3 is TGTGCCAGCAGCCTAGATAGGAACACTGAAGCTTTCTTT.

The genes are TRBV5-4 and TRBJ1-2; D is uncertain. CDR3 size: 13 residues. With 0 bases removed from V and 5 bases from J, the gap between germline ends came to 8 bases. The V gene's germline CDR1 is SGHNT and CDR2 YYREEE (reference sequence). CDR3 nucleotide sequence: TGTGCCAGCAGCTTGGAGGGTTATTATGGCTACACCTTC. Encoded protein: CASSLEGYYGYTF. Variable domain in full (rest from reference TRBV5-4 and TRBJ1-2): ETGVTQSPTHLIKTRGQQVTLRCSSQSGHNTVSWYQQALGQGPQFIFQYYREEENGRGNFPPRFSGLQFPNYSSELNVNALELDDSALYLCASSLEGYYGYTFGSGTRLTVV.

The chain links TRBV28 to TRBJ2-5, with 11 bases aligning to TRBD2. The length of the CDR3 is 16 residues. Trimming removed 6 bases from V and 5 bases from J; junction bases left unmatched: 11. Looked up from germline, CDR1 is MDHEN and CDR2 is SYDVKM. CDR3 region: CASSSTLAGGWETQYF. The CDR3 DNA reads as TGTGCCAGCAGCTCGACCCTAGCGGGAGGATGGGAGACCCAGTACTTC.

This clone has just a few counts. The J gene is TRBJ1-2, the V gene TRBV5-4, with no clear D. V was shortened by 4 bases and J by 6 bases, with 16 bases between the two germline ends. Germline CDR1 is SGHNT and CDR2 is YYREEE (reference sequence). The CDR3 extends over 14 amino acids. CDR3 in amino acids: CASSGTTLIDGYTF. Written as DNA, the CDR3 is TGTGCCAGCAGCGGCACGACACTCATCGATGGCTACACCTTC.

The chain uses TRBV11-2 and TRBJ1-1; 8 bases align to TRBD1. This CDR3 has 16 amino acids. CDR1 is SGHAT and CDR2 is FQNNGV in the germline V gene. V lost 4 bases and J lost 6; bases outside the gene matches: 13. CDR3 amino acids: CASSSRRDRFSAEAFF. In DNA form, the CDR3 reads TGTGCCAGCAGCTCGCGCCGGGACAGGTTCTCAGCTGAAGCTTTCTTT.

This rearrangement joins TRBV18 to TRBJ1-5; TRBD1 might be the D (5 bases). CDR1 and CDR2 from the germline V gene are KGHSH and LQKENI. CDR3 length equals 18 residues. Trimming took 7 bases from V and 0 from J, leaving 22 bases between them. The CDR3 loop reads CASFDLGGRFNSNQPQHF. DNA for the CDR3: TGTGCCAGCTTCGACCTTGGGGGAAGGTTCAATAGCAATCAGCCCCAGCATTTT.

This rearrangement joins TRBV29-1 to TRBJ1-2; D may be TRBD1 (6 bases). Trimming took off 6 bases at V and 7 bases at J, with 24 bases between the two ends. The CDR3 consists of 15 residues. From germline, CDR1 is SQVTM and CDR2 ANQGSEA. CDR3 sequence (DNA): TGCAGCGTGGGGGGCGAAGGGTTGAGATGGGTTGGCTACACCTTC. Residues: CSVGGEGLRWVGYTF.

J is TRBJ2-7 and V is TRBV10-3; D is unclear. The CDR3 runs 12 residues. CDR1 ENHRY and CDR2 SYGVKD come from the germline V gene. The ends were cut back, 0 bases at V and 5 bases at J, with 5 bases in the middle. CDR3 amino acids: CAISESRNEQYF. CDR3 coding DNA: TGTGCCATCAGTGAGTCAAGGAACGAGCAGTACTTC.